What follows describes a single T cell receptor (beta chain). The antigen is undetermined. This record comes from a study of vaccination and CD4 T cells after COVID-19. Study-level background: Post-COVID draws came a median around 100 days after diagnosis (range 35 to 161).

The assay that was used to sequence DNA from cultured CD4+ T cells was the Oncomine TCR Beta short-read assay. MiXCR, applied by TCRdb to the PCR reads, yields one record per CDR3 protein. Of about 24,000 distinct CDR3 sequences listed, around three fifths are singletons. Treatment defined: approximately 10-day PBMC culture with coronavirus spike peptide pools or control peptides (ViraFEST assay). Once peptide pools had expanded antigen-specific T cells, ViraFEST sequenced TCRs. There were positive PCR dates ranging from March to December 2020, all predating US Alpha, Beta and Delta variants. Every well contained 1.5 million to 2.5 million PBMCs, which were grown with approximately 10 IU/ml IL-2 and approximately 9.9 ug/ml peptide pools. Sequenced material: CD4+ T cells from blood, cultured in vitro. This receptor was obtained from a human donor who had recovered from COVID-19.

This CDR3 is CASSEAGGPYEQYF. As DNA, the CDR3 is TGTGCCAGCAGTGAAGCGGGAGGGCCCTACGAGCAGTACTTC. The V gene is TRBV6-1, the J gene TRBJ2-7, with 7 bases lining up with TRBD2. V trimming: 0 bases; J trimming: 2 bases; junction bases outside the gene matches: 1. The CDR3 has 14 amino acids. Germline-derived CDR1 and CDR2 are MNHNS and SASEGT.